What follows are 5 T cell receptor beta chains derived from one specimen sequenced in a study of cytomegalovirus exposure and HLA in healthy donors. Both 60 Vbeta primers and 13 Jbeta primers went into the PCR. The data were produced by immunoSEQ multiplex PCR, yet TCRdb's version contains in-frame clones alone and is incomplete. Of 200,000 or so clones in the sample, around 83% were seen once. Specimen: PBMCs. The receptors originated from a girl between 10 and 17 years old in good health and CMV-seronegative.

The V call is TRBV5-1, the J call TRBJ2-5; 9 bases line up with TRBD1. Germline V lookup: CDR1 SGHRS, CDR2 YFSETQ. The CDR3 length is 14 residues. After removal of 4 bases from V and 2 bases from J, the junction contained 3 bases not matched to a gene. In DNA form, the CDR3 reads TGCGCCAGCAGCATACAGGGGGCGCAAGAGACCCAGTACTTC. Translated, it gives CASSIQGAQETQYF.

The CDR3 DNA sequence: TGTGCCAGTAGTCCGACCGGGACAGGGCATTCATTTGAAGCTTTCTTT. This sequence encodes CASSPTGTGHSFEAFF. This rearrangement joins TRBV19 to TRBJ1-1; TRBD1 matches at 9 bases. This CDR3 is built from 16 residues. The V gene's germline CDR1 is LNHDA and CDR2 SQIVND (reference sequence). The trim removed 5 bases at V and 7 bases at J, leaving 14 bases unmatched.

The chain recombines TRBV9 with TRBJ2-7, with no clear D. This CDR3 region has 15 residues. Germline loops: CDR1 SGDLS, CDR2 YYNGEE. The V end was cut by 3 bases, the J end by 1 base, with 14 bases between. CDR3 in DNA: TGTGCCAGCAGCGCAGACGCCGCGACATCCTACGAGCAGTACTTC. Its protein is CASSADAATSYEQYF.

CDR3 in DNA: TGCGCCAGCAGCTTGGGGGACAGGGACAATTCACCCCTCCACTTT. It codes for CASSLGDRDNSPLHF. This chain joins TRBV5-1 and TRBJ1-6; TRBD1 matches 9 bases. With 0 bases clipped from V and 7 bases from J, the junction kept 2 bases outside the gene matches. This CDR3 spans 15 amino acids. CDR1 is SGHRS and CDR2 is YFSETQ in the germline V gene.

V gene TRBV18 combines with J gene TRBJ2-5; 8 bases fit TRBD1. V shed 2 bases and J 2 bases; nucleotides not matched to a gene: 7. Germline CDR1 KGHSH, CDR2 LQKENI. This CDR3 is 16 amino acids long. The CDR3 sequence is CASSPARTGQQETQYF. The DNA of the CDR3 is TGTGCCAGCTCACCAGCAAGGACAGGGCAGCAAGAGACCCAGTACTTC.